This T cell receptor beta chain was retrieved from a study of beta chain features in type 1 diabetes. Overall study findings and caveats: There was a moderate but significant shortening of TCRB CDR3s in all four CD4+ subsets of Type 1 diabetes patients. A pattern of fewer insertions and more deletions at VDJ junctions was seen in type 1 diabetes patients.

As every portion of the isolated RNA was reverse transcribed, the sequencing read expressed TCRB transcripts. Reads from naive, central memory and regulatory T cell samples averaged around 4 million. Measured with immunoSEQ multiplex PCR; TCRdb has only the in-frame clones, and not every one. The sample consists of roughly 150,000 clones, about 9% of them appearing once. Germline-derived CDR1 and CDR2 are SGHAT and FQNNGV. V lost 0 bases to trimming and J lost 7 bases, with 9 bases between them. The CDR3 length is 13 residues. Of note for this clone: As yet, its antigen is unknown.

What was sequenced was central memory CD4+ T cells from blood. The chain employs TRBV11-2 and TRBJ1-2; D is ambiguous. This TCR came from a woman aged 30 to 39 with type 1 diabetes. CDR3 nucleotides: TGTGCCAGCAGCTTAGATCCCAGATTTGGCTACACCTTC. Protein product: CASSLDPRFGYTF.